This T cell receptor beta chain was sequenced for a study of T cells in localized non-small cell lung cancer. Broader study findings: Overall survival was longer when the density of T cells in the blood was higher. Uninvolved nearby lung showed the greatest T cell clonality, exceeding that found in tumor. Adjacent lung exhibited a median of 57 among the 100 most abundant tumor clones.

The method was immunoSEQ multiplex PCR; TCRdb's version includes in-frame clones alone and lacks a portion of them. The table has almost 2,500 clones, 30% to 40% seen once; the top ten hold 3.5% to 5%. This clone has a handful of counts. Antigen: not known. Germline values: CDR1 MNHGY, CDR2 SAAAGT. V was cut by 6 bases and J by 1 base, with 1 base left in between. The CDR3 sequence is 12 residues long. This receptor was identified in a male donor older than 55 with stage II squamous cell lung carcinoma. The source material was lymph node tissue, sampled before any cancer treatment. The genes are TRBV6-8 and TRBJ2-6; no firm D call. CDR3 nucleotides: TGTGCCAGCAGGTCTGGGGCCAACGTCCTGACTTTC. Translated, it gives CASRSGANVLTF.